Below, 18 T cell receptor beta chains from the same sample are listed, as sequenced in a study of blood T cell repertoires in COVID-19. Clones were read by immunoSEQ multiplex PCR, and TCRdb kept only the in-frame ones, dropping some. The sample carries a few hundred thousand clones, about 88% recorded once. Sequences were obtained from peripheral blood. These receptor sequences come from a man aged 55 to 70 with acute or convalescent COVID-19.

The rearrangement links TRBV24-1 to TRBJ1-5, with 9 bases that match TRBD1. This CDR3 spans 15 amino acids. The V and J ends lost 4 bases and 4 bases, in that order; junction bases with no gene match: 4. CDR1 and CDR2 from the germline V gene are KGHDR and SFDVKD. The chain's CDR3 is CATSDPGTGNQPQHF. The CDR3 DNA reads TGTGCCACCAGTGACCCCGGGACAGGGAATCAGCCCCAGCATTTT.

The chain links TRBV4-1 to TRBJ2-1, with TRBD2 identical over 9 bases. The V segment lost 1 base and the J segment 4 bases; nucleotides outside the gene matches: 2. This CDR3 comprises 15 residues. CDR1 is MGHRA and CDR2 is YSYEKL in the germline V gene. The CDR3 region has the DNA TGCGCCAGCAGCCAAGTTGCGGGGGGGTACAATGAGCAGTTCTTC. It codes for CASSQVAGGYNEQFF.

CDR3: CASSPNPAIAGTNTGELFF. DNA for the CDR3: TGTGCCAGCAGCCCAAACCCGGCGATAGCGGGCACAAACACCGGGGAGCTGTTTTTT. V is TRBV9 and J is TRBJ2-2, with 7 nucleotides matching TRBD2. This CDR3 contains 19 residues. V lost 4 bases, J lost 2 bases, and 17 bases stayed unmatched. CDR1 is SGDLS and CDR2 is YYNGEE in the germline V gene. The full variable domain, rest sourced from reference TRBV9 and TRBJ2-2, is DSGVTQTPKHLITATGQRVTLRCSPRSGDLSVYWYQQSLDQGLQFLIQYYNGEERAKGNILERFSAQQFPDLHSELNLSSLELGDSALYFCASSPNPAIAGTNTGELFFGEGSRLTVL.

The V gene is TRBV11-2, the J gene TRBJ1-4, with D possibly TRBD1 on 6 matching bases. V was shortened by 5 bases and J by 7 bases, with 17 bases between the two germline ends. There are 15 residues in the CDR3. CDR1 and CDR2 (germline): SGHAT, FQNNGV. As DNA, the CDR3 is TGTGCCAGCAGCCCGCCCGGGACACTGGGTGAAAAACTGTTTTTT. Encoded protein: CASSPPGTLGEKLFF.

V and J are TRBV28 and TRBJ1-1; possible D gene TRBD1, 5 bases. The germline V gene has CDR1 MDHEN and CDR2 SYDVKM. The CDR3 is 16 residues long. Trimming left V 5 bases short and J 3 bases short, with 19 bases between. The chain's CDR3 is CASSPSGGYADTEAFF. The CDR3 DNA sequence: TGTGCCAGCAGTCCCTCGGGGGGATACGCGGACACTGAAGCTTTCTTT.

This clone showed up just once. The chain links TRBV6-1 to TRBJ2-1; 11 bases fit TRBD2. Germline CDR1 MNHNS, CDR2 SASEGT. J lost 6 bases, V lost 4 bases, and 8 bases had no gene match. The length of the CDR3 is 16 residues. The CDR3 loop reads CASSGPGLAAINEQFF. CDR3 coding DNA: TGTGCCAGCAGTGGACCGGGACTAGCGGCCATCAATGAGCAGTTCTTC.

Remarks on this clone: Distinct nucleotide sequences in the sample also encode this CDR3. The chain carries TRBV13 and TRBJ1-1; 8 bases are a match to TRBD1. This CDR3 has 14 residues. Germline V gene sequence: CDR1 PRHDT, CDR2 FYEKMQ (reference sequence). J was trimmed by 1 base and V by 3 bases; bases with no gene match: 1. The CDR3 here is CASSLDRENTEAFF. In nucleotides, the CDR3 is TGTGCCAGCAGCTTGGACAGGGAGAACACTGAAGCTTTCTTT.

This clone was detected many times. V is TRBV6-5 and J is TRBJ1-3; no definite D call. From germline, CDR1 is MNHEY and CDR2 SVGAGI. The CDR3 contains 13 residues. V lost 7 bases and J 2 bases, leaving 9 bases between the germline ends. Written as DNA, the CDR3 is TGTGCCAGCACCGAGGCAACTGGAAACACCATATATTTT. This sequence encodes CASTEATGNTIYF.

This clone was observed once. V usage is TRBV27 and J usage is TRBJ1-6, with 7 bases lining up with TRBD1. Trimming removed 9 bases from V and 2 bases from J; junction bases left unmatched: 28. The germline V gene has CDR1 MNHEY and CDR2 SMNVEV (reference sequence). The CDR3 length is 22 residues. The CDR3 loop is CASRLRGRSGVGWGAYNSPLHF. CDR3 sequence (DNA): TGTGCCAGTCGCTTAAGGGGGCGCAGTGGGGTGGGTTGGGGTGCCTATAATTCACCCCTCCACTTT.

The rearrangement links TRBV5-6 to TRBJ2-5; 9 nucleotides line up with TRBD1. The CDR3 sequence is 14 residues long. The germline gives CDR1 SGHDT, CDR2 YYEEEE. Unmatched junction bases numbered 6, after V lost 7 bases and J lost 2 bases. The CDR3 here is CASLEQGAQETQYF. The CDR3 coding sequence is TGTGCCAGCCTTGAACAGGGGGCACAAGAGACCCAGTACTTC.

Only a few counts were recorded for this clone. The chain uses TRBV5-6 and TRBJ1-6; 8 nucleotides align to TRBD1. Per the germline V gene, CDR1 is SGHDT and CDR2 is YYEEEE. With V trimmed by 4 bases and J by 10 bases, 7 bases remained unmatched. This CDR3 region has 14 residues. DNA of the CDR3: TGTGCCAGCAGCCCGGACAGGGTCAGGTCACCCCTCCACTTT. The encoded protein is CASSPDRVRSPLHF.

The gene calls are TRBV7-3 and TRBJ2-5; a possible D gene is TRBD2 (7 bases). Trimming pared 2 bases from V and 5 bases from J, leaving 15 bases between. There are 15 residues in the CDR3. Germline CDR1 SGHTA, CDR2 FQGTGA. The CDR3 DNA is TGTGCCAGCAGCTTAGGCGGGGGCGAGATGGAGACCCAGTACTTC. It encodes CASSLGGGEMETQYF.

This CDR3 reads CASSLGAGGYSPLHF. Written as DNA, the CDR3 is TGTGCCAGCAGCTTAGGGGCAGGGGGATATTCACCCCTCCACTTT. This chain links TRBV7-2 with TRBJ1-6, with 7 bases matching TRBD1. The germline V gene encodes CDR1 SGHTA and CDR2 FQGNSA. With V trimmed by 1 base and J by 8 bases, 5 bases remained unmatched. This CDR3 region has 15 residues.

The CDR3, as DNA: TGCGCCAGCAGCTTCGGACTAGCGGGGGGTTCTTTGGATGAGCAGTTCTTC. Its translation: CASSFGLAGGSLDEQFF. The J gene is TRBJ2-1, the V gene TRBV5-1; 14 bases map to TRBD2. Germline values: CDR1 SGHRS, CDR2 YFSETQ. CDR3 length equals 17 residues. J was trimmed by 8 bases and V by 2 bases; bases with no gene match: 9.

The chain has TRBV7-2 and TRBJ2-7; TRBD1 agrees at 8 bases. Germline trimming cut 1 base from V and 5 bases from J; bases unmatched to any gene: 4. The CDR3 is 14 residues long. In germline, CDR1 is SGHTA, CDR2 FQGNSA. DNA for the CDR3: TGTGCCAGCAGCTTAGTCAGGGGGCTTGACGAGCAGTACTTC. This gives the protein CASSLVRGLDEQYF.

This rearrangement joins TRBV18 to TRBJ1-5, with TRBD1 matching 7 bases. The CDR3 is 16 amino acids. From germline, CDR1 is KGHSH and CDR2 LQKENI. V shed 2 bases, J shed 0 bases, and the junction held 4 bases outside the gene matches. The CDR3 sequence is CASSPEDRYSNQPQHF. The CDR3 nucleotides read TGTGCCAGCTCACCAGAGGACAGGTATAGCAATCAGCCCCAGCATTTT.

The chain combines TRBV10-2 with TRBJ1-5, with TRBD1 as a possible D gene (5 bases). V dropped 2 bases and J dropped 2 bases, with 7 bases sitting between them. The germline V gene encodes CDR1 WSHSY and CDR2 SAAADI. The CDR3 is made up of 14 amino acids. In nucleotides, the CDR3 is TGCGCCAGCAGTGAGGGAGGGGGCAATCAGCCCCAGCATTTT. This gives the protein CASSEGGGNQPQHF.

The chain recombines TRBV14 with TRBJ2-1, with 9 positions matching TRBD2. Germline-derived CDR1 and CDR2 are SGHDN and FVKESK. Trimming at V came to 4 bases and at J to 9 bases, leaving 22 bases not matched to a gene. CDR3 length: 19 amino acids. Here the CDR3 reads CASSPRRGVAGAAGGEQFF. The CDR3 DNA is TGTGCCAGCAGCCCCCGGAGGGGGGTAGCGGGGGCTGCCGGCGGTGAGCAGTTCTTC.